This entry describes one T cell receptor (beta chain). The sample holds one count of this clone. Which antigen it targets is not known. Within one base of it there is no much larger clone, and no base qualities were kept. In the prospective study, participants were 18 to 89 years old, resided in 25 or so geographic areas of the United States, and were enrolled through a virtual design. Cohort assignment in the prospective study relied on participant-reported clinical history from a screening survey and a study questionnaire. ImmuneRACE Cohort 3 recovered participants were defined by two consecutive negative NP/OP PCR tests, healthcare professional clearance, or symptom resolution. Each participant in the prospective study had whole blood, serum and a nasopharyngeal or oropharyngeal swab collected by mobile phlebotomists. Participants in the prospective study had the option to provide additional blood draws and questionnaires over a roughly 2-month period. Prospective study blood samples were shipped either frozen or at room temperature before DNA extraction.

The data are from a study of blood T cell repertoires in COVID-19 (TCRdb year 2020). Broadly, across the study: Samples from collaborators originated in the United States, Italy and Spain and spanned both the acute and convalescent phases of COVID-19. Where HLA class I and class II types were available, the types were taken from metadata supplied by the sample provider, not from assay-based typing. Samples came from the ongoing ImmuneRACE study (first 160 participants) plus 1,254 subjects from 6 global collaborators. The repertoires were made available in a free public database intended to serve as a resource for research on the immune response to SARS-CoV-2. The sample metadata nearly always contained a de-identified subject ID, COVID-19 status, age in years and sex. The prospective study material was composed of cDNA or gDNA derived from T cells, B-cell-depleted T cells, or PBMCs. Deeply sampled blood TCRbeta repertoires from subjects exposed to, actively infected with, or recovered from COVID-19 were included in the dataset.

What the study reported, not specific to this receptor: The quantity of clinical and demographic metadata differed by source and by participant and was supplied without curation.

TCRbeta CDR3 regions were amplified from genomic DNA by means of the immunoSEQ Assay, a bias-controlled multiplex PCR. In the paper's pipeline: Within the assay, amplification of reference gene primers was used to estimate how many nucleated cells each sample contained. Sequence reads were collapsed and filtered to measure the absolute abundance of every unique TCRbeta CDR3 rearrangement. Productive Simpson clonality was computed per sample as the square root of Simpson's diversity index over productive rearrangements. The table comes from immuneACCESS by way of TCRdb, which keeps in-frame sequences with V and J called. Part of the clones is missing from these tables; in studies checked, under half for an unresolved V gene and the rest for unknown reasons. From that table come the V and J calls and clone size; the DNA was used to work out D and trimming. The sample profile shows 150,000 or so clones; around 84% of them were found once. Of the sample, nearly 15% is held by the ten largest clones.

There are 12 amino acids in the CDR3, from cysteine to phenylalanine inclusive. The retained sequence is limited to the CDR3, 36 bases, with the frame set at the first base. V gives up 3 bases and J gives up 4 bases, and the segment between their germline ends measures 4 bases. The germline V gene provides CDR1 KGHSH and CDR2 LQKENI. The TCR was taken from a man aged 50 to 60 who had recovered from COVID-19. The sample was PBMCs or T cells enriched from blood (not recorded which). In this chain, TRBV18 is recombined with TRBJ1-5, with an unclear D gene assignment. The CDR3 region reads CASSPPNQPQHF. The DNA reads TGTGCCAGCTCACCCCCAAATCAGCCCCAGCATTTT.